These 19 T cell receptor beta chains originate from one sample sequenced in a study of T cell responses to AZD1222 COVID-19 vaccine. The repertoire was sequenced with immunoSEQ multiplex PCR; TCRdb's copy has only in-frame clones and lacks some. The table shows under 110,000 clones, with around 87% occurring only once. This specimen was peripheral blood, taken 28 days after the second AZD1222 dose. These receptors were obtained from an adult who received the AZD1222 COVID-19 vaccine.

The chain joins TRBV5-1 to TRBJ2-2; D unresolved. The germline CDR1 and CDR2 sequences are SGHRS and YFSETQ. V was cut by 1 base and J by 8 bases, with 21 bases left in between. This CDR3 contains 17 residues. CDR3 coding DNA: TGCGCCAGCAGCTTGAGAGGCTGGGCCACCAGCCCTGGGGAGCTGTTTTTT. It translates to CASSLRGWATSPGELFF.

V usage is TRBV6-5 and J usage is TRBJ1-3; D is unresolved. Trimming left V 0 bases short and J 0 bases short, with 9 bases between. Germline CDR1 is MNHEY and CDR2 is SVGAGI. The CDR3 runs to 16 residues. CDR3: CASSYSSLSSGNTIYF. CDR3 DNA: TGTGCCAGCAGTTACTCGAGTCTCTCCTCTGGAAACACCATATATTTT.

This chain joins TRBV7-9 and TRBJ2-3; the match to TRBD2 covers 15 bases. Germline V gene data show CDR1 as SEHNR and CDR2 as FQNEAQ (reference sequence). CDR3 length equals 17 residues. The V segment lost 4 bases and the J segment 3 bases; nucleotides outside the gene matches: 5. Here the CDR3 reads CASSWGLAGGLTDTQYF. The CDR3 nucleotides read TGTGCCAGCAGCTGGGGACTAGCGGGGGGCCTTACAGATACGCAGTATTTT.

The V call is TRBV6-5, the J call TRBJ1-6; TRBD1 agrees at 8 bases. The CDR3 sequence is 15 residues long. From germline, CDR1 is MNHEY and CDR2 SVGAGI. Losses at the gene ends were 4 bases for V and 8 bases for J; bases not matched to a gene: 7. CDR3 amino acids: CASSFRTGTHSPLHF. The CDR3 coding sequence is TGTGCCAGCAGTTTCCGGACAGGGACGCATTCACCCCTCCACTTT.

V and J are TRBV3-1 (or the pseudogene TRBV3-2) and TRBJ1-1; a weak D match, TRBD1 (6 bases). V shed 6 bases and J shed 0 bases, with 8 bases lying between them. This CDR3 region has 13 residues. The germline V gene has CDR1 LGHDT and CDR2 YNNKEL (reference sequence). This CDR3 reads CASSTGMNTEAFF. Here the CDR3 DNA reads TGTGCCAGCAGTACAGGGATGAACACTGAAGCTTTCTTT.

DNA of the CDR3: TGCAGCGCACCGCAGGCTAGCACAGATACGCAGTATTTT. This codes for CSAPQASTDTQYF. The J gene is TRBJ2-3, the V gene TRBV29-1; D is ambiguous. The CDR3 spans 13 residues. V was trimmed by 7 bases and J by 0 bases, leaving 11 bases between them. CDR1 is SQVTM and CDR2 is ANQGSEA in the germline V gene.

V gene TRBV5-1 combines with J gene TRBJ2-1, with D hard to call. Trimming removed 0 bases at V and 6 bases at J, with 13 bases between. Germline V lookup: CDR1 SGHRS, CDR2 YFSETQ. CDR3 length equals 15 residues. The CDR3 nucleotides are TGCGCCAGCAGCTTGGGTCCCCCTAACGCCAATGAGCAGTTCTTC. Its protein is CASSLGPPNANEQFF.

This CDR3 is CASSIPGRPLSYEQYF. The CDR3 nucleotides are TGTGCCAGCAGCATACCTGGCCGCCCCCTCTCCTACGAGCAGTACTTC. The V call is TRBV11-2, the J call TRBJ2-7; D uncertain. V was trimmed by 5 bases and J by 0 bases, leaving 17 bases between them. Germline V CDR1 and CDR2: SGHAT, FQNNGV. The CDR3 extends over 16 amino acids.

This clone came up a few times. This CDR3 is CASRHSTGISTDTQYF. Here the CDR3 DNA reads TGTGCCAGCAGGCACTCGACAGGGATTAGCACAGATACGCAGTATTTT. This sequence joins TRBV3-1 (or the pseudogene TRBV3-2) and TRBJ2-3; TRBD1 aligns across 7 bases. CDR1 is LGHDT and CDR2 is YNNKEL in the germline V gene (reference sequence). The CDR3 has 16 residues. The trim removed 6 bases at V and 0 bases at J, leaving 9 bases unmatched.

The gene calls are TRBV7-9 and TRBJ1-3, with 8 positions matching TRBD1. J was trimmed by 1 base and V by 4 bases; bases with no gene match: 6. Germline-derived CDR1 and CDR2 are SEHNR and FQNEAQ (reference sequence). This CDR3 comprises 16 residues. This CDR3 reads CASSSEGQASGNTIYF. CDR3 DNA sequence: TGTGCCAGCAGCTCTGAGGGACAGGCGTCTGGAAACACCATATATTTT.

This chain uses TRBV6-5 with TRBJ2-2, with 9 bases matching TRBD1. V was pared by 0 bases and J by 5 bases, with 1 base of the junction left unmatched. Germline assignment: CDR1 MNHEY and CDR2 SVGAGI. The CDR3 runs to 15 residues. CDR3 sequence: CASSYSGTGTGELFF. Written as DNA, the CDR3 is TGTGCCAGCAGTTACTCGGGGACAGGGACCGGGGAGCTGTTTTTT.

Here the CDR3 reads CASSAKREQFF. CDR3 in DNA: TGTGCCAGCAGTGCAAAACGTGAGCAGTTCTTC. The J gene is TRBJ2-1, the V gene TRBV25-1; D remains ambiguous. The CDR3 runs to 11 residues. Germline V lookup: CDR1 MGHDK, CDR2 SYGVNS. V lost 4 bases and J 9 bases, leaving 7 bases between the germline ends.

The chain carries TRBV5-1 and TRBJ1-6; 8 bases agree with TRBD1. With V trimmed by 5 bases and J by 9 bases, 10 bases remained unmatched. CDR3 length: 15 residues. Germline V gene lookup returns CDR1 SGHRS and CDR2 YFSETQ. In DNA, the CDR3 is TGCGCCAGCAGACCCAGACAGGGGAATGCTTCACCCCTCCACTTT. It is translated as CASRPRQGNASPLHF.

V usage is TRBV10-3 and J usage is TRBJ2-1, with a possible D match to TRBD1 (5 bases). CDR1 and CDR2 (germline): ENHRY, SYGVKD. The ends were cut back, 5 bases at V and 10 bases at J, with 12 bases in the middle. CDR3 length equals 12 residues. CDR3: CAISNPSGEQFF. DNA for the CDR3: TGTGCCATCAGTAACCCCTCAGGGGAGCAGTTCTTC.

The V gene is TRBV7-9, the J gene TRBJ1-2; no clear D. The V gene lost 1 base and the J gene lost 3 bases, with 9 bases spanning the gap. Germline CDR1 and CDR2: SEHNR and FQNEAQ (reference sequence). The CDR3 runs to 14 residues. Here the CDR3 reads CASSLGWEHYGYTF. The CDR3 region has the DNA TGTGCCAGCAGCTTAGGGTGGGAGCACTATGGCTACACCTTC.

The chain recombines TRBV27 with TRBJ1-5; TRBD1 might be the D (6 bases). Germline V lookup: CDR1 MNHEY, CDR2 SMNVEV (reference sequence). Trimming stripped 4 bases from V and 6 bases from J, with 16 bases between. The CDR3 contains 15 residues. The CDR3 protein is CASSWGGAGGQPQHF. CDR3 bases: TGTGCCAGCAGTTGGGGGGGGGCAGGAGGTCAGCCCCAGCATTTT.

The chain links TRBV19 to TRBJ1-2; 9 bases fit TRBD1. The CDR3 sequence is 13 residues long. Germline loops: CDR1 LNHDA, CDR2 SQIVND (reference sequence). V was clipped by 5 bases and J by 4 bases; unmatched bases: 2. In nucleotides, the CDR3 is TGTGCCAGTAGTCCACAGGGGGCCTATGGCTACACCTTC. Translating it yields CASSPQGAYGYTF.

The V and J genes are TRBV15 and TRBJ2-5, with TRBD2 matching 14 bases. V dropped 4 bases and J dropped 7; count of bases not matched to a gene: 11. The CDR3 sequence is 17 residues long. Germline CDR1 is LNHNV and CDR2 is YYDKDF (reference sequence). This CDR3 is CATSTGLAGDPAVTQYF. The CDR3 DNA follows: TGTGCCACCAGCACGGGACTAGCGGGGGATCCTGCAGTGACCCAGTACTTC.

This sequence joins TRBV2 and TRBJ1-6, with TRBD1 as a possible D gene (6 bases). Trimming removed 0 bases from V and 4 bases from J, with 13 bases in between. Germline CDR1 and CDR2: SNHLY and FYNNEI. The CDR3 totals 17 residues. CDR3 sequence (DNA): TGTGCCAGCAGTGAAGCGTATGGGCAGGGGTATAATTCACCCCTCCACTTT. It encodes CASSEAYGQGYNSPLHF.